This record covers a single T cell receptor (beta chain). Its antigen is not known. Trimming cost V 0 bases and J 0 bases; bases outside gene matches: 9. This CDR3 contains 18 residues. CDR1 and CDR2 from the germline V gene are GTSNPN and SVGIG (reference sequence). This entry comes from a study of tumor and adjacent non-tumor tissue in lung cancer. About the research overall: Stage I to III disease affected about ten men and roughly five women aged roughly 30 to 80. On average, productive TCRbeta reads reached about 4.2 million per sample.

A modified ARM-PCR protocol with three rounds of nested PCR amplified TCRbeta. MiXCR, applied by TCRdb to the multiplex PCR reads, yields one record per CDR3 protein. This sample has 70,000 to 90,000 distinct CDR3 sequences, with less than 75% found just once. RNA was extracted from bulk tissue without any cell sorting. Distant lung tissue was collected more than 3 cm away from the tumor edge. Whole-study findings and limits: Compared with tumor, normal lung showed significantly lower TCR diversity. Patients with more diverse tumor TCRs had worse survival.

This sequence was found in a woman between 45 and 65 years old with non-small cell lung cancer. Sequenced sample: distant non-tumor lung tissue. The chain is built from TRBV30 and TRBJ2-1; 9 nucleotides align to TRBD2. DNA of the CDR3: TGTGCCTGGAGTGTACGTAGCGGGAGAACTAACTCCTACAATGAGCAGTTCTTC. Its translation: CAWSVRSGRTNSYNEQFF.